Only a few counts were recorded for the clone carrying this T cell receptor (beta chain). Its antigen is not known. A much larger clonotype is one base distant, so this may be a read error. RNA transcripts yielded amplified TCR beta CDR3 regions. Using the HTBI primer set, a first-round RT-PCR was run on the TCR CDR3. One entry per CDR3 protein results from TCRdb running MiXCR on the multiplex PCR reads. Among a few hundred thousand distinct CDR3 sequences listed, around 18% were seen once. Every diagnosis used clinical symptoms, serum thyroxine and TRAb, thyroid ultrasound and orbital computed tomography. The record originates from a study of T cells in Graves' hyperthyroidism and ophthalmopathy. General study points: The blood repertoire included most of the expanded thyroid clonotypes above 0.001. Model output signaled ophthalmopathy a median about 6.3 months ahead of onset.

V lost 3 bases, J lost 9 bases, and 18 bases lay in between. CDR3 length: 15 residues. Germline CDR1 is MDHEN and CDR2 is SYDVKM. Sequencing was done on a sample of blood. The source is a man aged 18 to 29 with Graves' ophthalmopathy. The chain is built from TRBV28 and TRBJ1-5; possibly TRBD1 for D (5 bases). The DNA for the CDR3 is TGTGCCAGCAGTTTGATCAGGGTTTCTGGTCGGCCCCAGCATTTT. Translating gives CASSLIRVSGRPQHF.